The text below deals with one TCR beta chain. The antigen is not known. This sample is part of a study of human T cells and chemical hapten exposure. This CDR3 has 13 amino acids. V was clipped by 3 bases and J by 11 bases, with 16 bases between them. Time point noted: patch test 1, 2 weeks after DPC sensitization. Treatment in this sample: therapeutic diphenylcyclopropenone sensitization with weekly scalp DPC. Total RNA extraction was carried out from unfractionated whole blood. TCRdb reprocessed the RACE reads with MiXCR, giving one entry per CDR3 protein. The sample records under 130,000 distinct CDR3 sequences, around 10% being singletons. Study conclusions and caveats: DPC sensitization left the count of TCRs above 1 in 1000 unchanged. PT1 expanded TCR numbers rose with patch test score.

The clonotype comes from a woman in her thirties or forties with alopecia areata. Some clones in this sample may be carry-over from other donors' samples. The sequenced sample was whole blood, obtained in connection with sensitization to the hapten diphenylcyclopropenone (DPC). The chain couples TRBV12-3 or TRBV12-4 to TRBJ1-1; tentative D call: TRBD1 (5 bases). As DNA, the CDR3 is TGTGCCAGCAGTTTCCGGGACTCCGGCCGGGCTTTCTTT. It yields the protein CASSFRDSGRAFF.